This T cell receptor beta chain stems from a study of cytomegalovirus exposure and HLA in healthy donors. Study-wide points: Upon later analysis, HLA-associated TCR beta chains proved more clonally expanded than other, equally common chains.

The PCR contained 60 Vbeta and 13 Jbeta primers. Per the authors' pipeline: As a later analysis found, there were around 86 million unique TCR beta chains, of which some 10 million were shared. Assay: immunoSEQ multiplex PCR; the TCRdb copy retains only in-frame clones and omits some. V and J calls and clone size come straight from that table; D and trimming were deduced from the DNA. Of under 85,000 clones listed, roughly three quarters are singletons. In regard to this clone: As yet, its antigen is unknown.

V shed 4 bases and J 2 bases; nucleotides not matched to a gene: 3. The CDR3 is 17 residues long. From germline, CDR1 is SGHRS and CDR2 YFSETQ. This receptor was obtained from a woman in her thirties or forties in good health and CMV-seropositive. The V and J genes are TRBV5-1 and TRBJ2-1; 16 nucleotides match TRBD2. Sequencing was performed on PBMCs. The CDR3 region is CASSPGTSGRAYNEQFF. The CDR3 DNA is TGCGCCAGCAGCCCGGGGACTAGCGGGAGGGCCTACAATGAGCAGTTCTTC.